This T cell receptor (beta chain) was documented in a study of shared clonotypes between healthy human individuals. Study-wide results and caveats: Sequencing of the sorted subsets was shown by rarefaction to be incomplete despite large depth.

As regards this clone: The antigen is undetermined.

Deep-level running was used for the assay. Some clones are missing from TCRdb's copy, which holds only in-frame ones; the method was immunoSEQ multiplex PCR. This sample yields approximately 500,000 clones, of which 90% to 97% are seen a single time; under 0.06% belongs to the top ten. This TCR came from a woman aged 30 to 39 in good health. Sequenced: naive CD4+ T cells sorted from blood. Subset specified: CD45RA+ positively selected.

CDR3 region: CASSLVVGSTGYEQYF. The CDR3 DNA reads TGTGCCAGCAGCTTAGTTGTCGGCTCGACAGGGTACGAGCAGTACTTC. V and J are TRBV11-2 and TRBJ2-7; 7 positions agree with TRBD1. The trim removed 1 base at V and 4 bases at J, leaving 10 bases unmatched. This CDR3 has 16 residues. Germline loops: CDR1 SGHAT, CDR2 FQNNGV.